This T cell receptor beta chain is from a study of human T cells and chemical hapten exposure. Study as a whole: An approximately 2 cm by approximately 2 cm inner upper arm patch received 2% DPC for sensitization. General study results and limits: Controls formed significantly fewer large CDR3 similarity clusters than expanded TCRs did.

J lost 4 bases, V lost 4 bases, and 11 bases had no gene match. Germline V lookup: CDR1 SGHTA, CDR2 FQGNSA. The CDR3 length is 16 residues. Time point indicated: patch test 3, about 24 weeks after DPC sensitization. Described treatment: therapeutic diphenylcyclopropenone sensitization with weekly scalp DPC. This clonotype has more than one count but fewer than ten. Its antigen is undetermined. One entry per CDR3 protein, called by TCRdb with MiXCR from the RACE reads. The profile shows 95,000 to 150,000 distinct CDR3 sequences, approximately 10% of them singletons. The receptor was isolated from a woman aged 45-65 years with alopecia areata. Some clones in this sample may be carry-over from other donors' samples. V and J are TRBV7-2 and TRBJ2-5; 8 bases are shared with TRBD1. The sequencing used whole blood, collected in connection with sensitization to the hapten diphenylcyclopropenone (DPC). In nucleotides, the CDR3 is TGTGCCAGCAGCTCCGGAGACAGGGGTGATTCAGAGACCCAGTACTTC. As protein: CASSSGDRGDSETQYF.